These T cell receptor beta chains were read from a single sample in a study of neurological immune-mediated disorders. TCRdb processed the 5' RACE reads anew with MiXCR; each CDR3 protein has one entry. The sample comprises some 66,000 distinct CDR3 sequences, approximately 4.1% of which are singletons, and roughly 2.6% rests with the top ten. Material: PBMCs. Receptors originate from a man aged 50-59 years with multiple sclerosis. The CDR3 runs from the conserved cysteine through the conserved F or W. D genes are given only for firm matches. Only some rows state a clone size, as once, few, many or a class for expanded clones.

TRBV7-2	.	.	16	TRBJ1-2	CASSRYGGSPNYGYTF	TGTGCCAGCAGCAGATACGGTGGGAGTCCGAACTATGGCTACACCTTC
TRBV5-1	.	many	15	TRBJ1-4	CASSLTGHTNEKLFF	TGCGCCAGCAGCCTCACAGGGCACACCAATGAAAAACTGTTTTTT
TRBV7-6	.	.	13	TRBJ1-5	CAQGDHKDQPQHF	TGTGCCCAAGGGGACCATAAGGATCAGCCCCAGCATTTT
TRBV4-2	.	once	17	TRBJ1-3	CASSQAFGAGSGNTIYF	TGTGCCAGCAGCCAGGCTTTTGGGGCAGGATCTGGAAACACCATATATTTT
TRBV12-3/TRBV12-4	.	many	14	TRBJ1-1	CASSPATDYTEAFF	TGTGCCAGCAGTCCAGCGACGGACTACACTGAAGCTTTCTTT
TRBV6-6	TRBD2	many	15	TRBJ2-3	CASSWLGGATDTQYF	TGTGCCAGCAGTTGGCTCGGGGGGGCGACAGATACGCAGTATTTT
TRBV7-9	.	.	13	TRBJ1-5	CASSLEVNQPQHF	TGTGCCAGCAGCTTAGAGGTCAATCAGCCCCAGCATTTT
TRBV5-1	.	many	12	TRBJ1-4	CASSRGNEKLFF	TGCGCCAGCAGCCGGGGGAATGAAAAACTGTTTTTT
TRBV28	.	many	17	TRBJ1-4	CASSSPGARGTNEKLFF	TGTGCCAGCAGTTCCCCGGGGGCGCGGGGTACTAATGAAAAACTGTTTTTT
TRBV20-1	.	many	11	TRBJ2-5	CSARESWAQYF	TGCAGTGCTAGAGAGAGTTGGGCCCAGTACTTC
TRBV4-1	TRBD1	many	15	TRBJ1-2	CASSQPGTGIHGYTF	TGCGCCAGCAGCCAACCGGGGACAGGAATACATGGCTACACCTTC
TRBV11-2	.	many	13	TRBJ2-5	CASSISWQETQYF	TGTGCCAGCAGCATTAGTTGGCAAGAGACCCAGTACTTC
TRBV6-5	TRBD2	many	16	TRBJ2-1	CASRQTGTNAYNEQFF	TGTGCCAGCAGACAAACCGGGACTAACGCCTACAATGAGCAGTTCTTC
TRBV25-1	TRBD1	many	13	TRBJ2-3	CASTPTGTDTQYF	TGTGCCAGCACTCCGACAGGGACAGATACGCAGTATTTT
TRBV4-1	TRBD1	many	15	TRBJ1-2	CASSLETGGSYGYTF	TGCGCCAGCAGCCTGGAGACAGGGGGCTCCTATGGCTACACCTTC
TRBV11-2	TRBD1	many	15	TRBJ1-3	CASSSRDRAGHTIYF	TGTGCCAGCAGCTCGAGGGACAGGGCTGGACACACCATATATTTT
TRBV20-1	.	many	13	TRBJ1-1	CSQRGALNTEAFF	TGCAGCCAACGGGGGGCCCTGAACACTGAAGCTTTCTTT
TRBV27	TRBD2	.	14	TRBJ2-3	CASSSGGITDTQYF	TGTGCCAGCTCTAGCGGGGGGATCACAGATACGCAGTATTTT
TRBV18	TRBD1	many	16	TRBJ1-3	CASSPRGQSSGNTIYF	TGTGCCAGCTCACCAAGGGGGCAAAGCTCTGGAAACACCATATATTTT
TRBV7-9	.	many	14	TRBJ1-1	CASSSSRGQTEAFF	TGTGCCAGCAGCTCGTCCAGGGGACAAACTGAAGCTTTCTTT
TRBV4-1	.	many	13	TRBJ2-5	CASSRDQGVTQYF	TGCGCCAGCAGCCGCGACCAGGGTGTGACCCAGTACTTC
TRBV7-2	.	many	19	TRBJ1-4	CASSHSPGGIIRTNEKLFF	TGTGCCAGCAGCCATTCCCCGGGGGGGATTATTCGAACTAATGAAAAACTGTTTTTT
TRBV20-1	.	many	12	TRBJ2-1	CSARDTGNEQFF	TGCAGTGCTAGAGATACGGGGAATGAGCAGTTCTTC
TRBV28	.	.	15	TRBJ1-5	CASRGRRYSNQPQHF	TGTGCCAGCAGGGGGAGACGCTATAGCAATCAGCCCCAGCATTTT
TRBV20-1	TRBD1	many	14	TRBJ1-2	CSASRRTGAYGYTF	TGCAGTGCTAGTAGGCGAACAGGGGCCTATGGCTACACCTTC
TRBV7-9	TRBD2	many	16	TRBJ2-5	CASSARLAGAEETQYF	TGTGCCAGCAGCGCCAGACTAGCGGGGGCCGAAGAGACCCAGTACTTC
TRBV20-1	TRBD1	many	14	TRBJ1-5	CSAGQGASGQPQHF	TGCAGTGCTGGACAGGGGGCTTCGGGTCAGCCCCAGCATTTT
TRBV12-3/TRBV12-4	TRBD1	many	13	TRBJ1-2	CASSPGTGGGYTF	TGTGCCAGCAGCCCCGGGACAGGGGGAGGCTACACCTTC
TRBV7-9	TRBD1	.	17	TRBJ1-5	CASSLEQGGPFNQPQHF	TGTGCCAGCAGCTTAGAGCAAGGGGGCCCGTTCAATCAGCCCCAGCATTTT
TRBV28	.	many	12	TRBJ1-2	CASSSDTYGYTF	TGTGCCAGCAGTAGCGACACCTATGGCTACACCTTC
TRBV5-6	TRBD1	many	16	TRBJ1-5	CASSHRGGNSNQPQNF	TGTGCCAGCAGTCATCGAGGGGGCAATAGCAATCAGCCCCAGAATTTT
TRBV4-1	.	many	18	TRBJ2-4	CASSQDGRRGLAKNIQYF	TGCGCCAGCAGCCAAGATGGTCGCAGGGGCTTAGCCAAAAACATTCAGTACTTC